This TCR beta chain was found in a study of blood T cell repertoires in COVID-19 (dated by TCRdb to between 2020 and 2021). A note on the overall study: Collaborator samples came from the United States, Italy and Spain and covered acute and convalescent phases of COVID-19. The material from the prospective study consisted of cDNA or gDNA derived from T cells, B-cell-depleted T cells, or PBMCs. Deeply sampled blood TCRbeta repertoires from subjects exposed to, actively infected with, or recovered from COVID-19 were included in the dataset. The repertoires were made available in a free public database intended to serve as a resource for research on the immune response to SARS-CoV-2. The samples were drawn from the first 160 participants of the ongoing ImmuneRACE study and from 1,254 subjects provided by 6 global collaborators. A de-identified subject ID, COVID-19 status, age in years and sex were almost always included in the sample metadata. HLA class I and class II types, where available, came from metadata supplied by the sample provider rather than from assay-based typing.

CDR1 and CDR2 are read off the germline V gene as MNHEY and SVGEGT. The V end gives up 5 bases and the J end 9 bases, leaving 7 bases in the junction not matched to a gene. The CDR3 sequence holds 14 residues, the cysteine and phenylalanine included. Only the CDR3 region is kept as DNA, spanning 42 bases read in frame from base 1. Turning to this clone: Its cognate antigen has yet to be identified. No base quality information exists; no much larger clone differs at one position.

The study at large found these results: The quantity of clinical and demographic metadata differed by source and by participant and was supplied without curation.

TCRbeta CDR3 regions were amplified from genomic DNA by means of the immunoSEQ Assay, a bias-controlled multiplex PCR. In the authors' own workflow: Nucleated cell counts per sample were estimated from amplification of reference gene primers within the assay. To quantify the absolute abundance of each unique TCRbeta CDR3 rearrangement, sequence reads were collapsed and filtered. Productive Simpson clonality was computed per sample as the square root of Simpson's diversity index over productive rearrangements. In TCRdb, the immuneACCESS table is reduced to in-frame sequences with V and J assigned. These tables do not hold every clone; where another copy was compared, an unresolved V gene accounts for under half, and the others remain unexplained. That table supplies the V and J calls and clone size; D and trimming were determined from the DNA. This sample is represented by around 250,000 clones; roughly 88% of them were singletons. Over 2% of the sample is in the top ten clones.

Participants in the prospective study were enrolled through a virtual design, were aged roughly 18 to 100 years, and lived in fewer than 30 United States geographic areas. In the prospective study, cohorts were assigned on the basis of participant-reported clinical history obtained from a screening survey and a study questionnaire. Recovered participants in ImmuneRACE Cohort 3 were defined by two consecutive negative NP/OP PCR tests, clearance by a healthcare professional, or resolution of symptoms. Mobile phlebotomists in the prospective study collected whole blood, serum and a nasopharyngeal or oropharyngeal swab from every participant. Prospective study participants could optionally give additional blood draws and questionnaires over an approximately two-month period. Blood samples from the prospective study were shipped frozen or at room temperature prior to DNA extraction.

Sequenced: PBMCs or T cells enriched from blood (not recorded which). The chain links TRBV6-2 or TRBV6-3 with TRBJ1-6; TRBD1 lines up with 7 middle nucleotides. This clonotype was obtained from a woman aged 45 to 65 who had recovered from COVID-19. The CDR3 is CASSRDRVSSPLHF. The nucleotide sequence reads as follows: TGTGCCAGCAGTCGCGACAGGGTCAGTTCACCCCTCCACTTT.